The T cell receptor (beta chain) described here comes from a study of blood T cell repertoires in COVID-19. Study background: Material from acute and convalescent COVID-19 was sourced from the United States, Italy and Spain. In each case, the material was cDNA or gDNA derived from T cells, B-cell-depleted T cells, or PBMCs.

This clone appeared a single time. The CDR3 sequence is 15 residues long. Trimming took off 5 bases at V and 10 bases at J, with 17 bases between the two ends. Germline V CDR1 and CDR2: KGHDR, SFDVKD. Per the original data handling: Quantification of nucleated cells was approximated via reference gene primer amplification. Libraries were prepared by immunoSEQ multiplex PCR; TCRdb keeps only in-frame clonotypes and omits some of them. The V and J calls and the clone size are those of that table, but D and trimming were determined from the DNA. In the table there are about 62,000 clones, roughly 88% of which are singletons.

Sequencing input: peripheral blood. The TCR originated in a woman older than 75 with acute or convalescent COVID-19. This chain joins TRBV24-1 and TRBJ1-6; perhaps TRBD1 as D (5 bases). The chain's CDR3 is CATSGRQDKGSPLHF. DNA of the CDR3: TGTGCCACCAGTGGGCGGCAGGATAAGGGGTCACCCCTCCACTTT.